The next 9 T cell receptor beta chains were all read from a single sample in a study of human T cells and chemical hapten exposure. TCRdb fed the RACE reads into MiXCR, producing one record per CDR3 protein. Among nearly 350,000 distinct CDR3 sequences listed, around 7% were seen once. The sample's time point: patch test 1, 2 weeks after DPC sensitization. Treatment reported: therapeutic diphenylcyclopropenone sensitization with weekly scalp DPC. The sequencing here drew on whole blood, taken in connection with sensitization to the hapten diphenylcyclopropenone (DPC). These receptors all come from a young woman with alopecia areata. Some clones in this sample may be carry-over from other donors' samples.

This clonotype came up many times. This chain joins TRBV5-1 and TRBJ2-3, with 11 positions matching TRBD2. The ends lost 0 bases at V and 2 bases at J; junction bases unmatched: 5. The CDR3 extends over 17 amino acids. Germline CDR1 SGHRS, CDR2 YFSETQ. The chain's CDR3 is CASSLGLAGTYTDTQYF. CDR3 nucleotides: TGCGCCAGCAGCTTGGGACTAGCGGGGACATACACAGATACGCAGTATTTT.

This clonotype showed up many times. The chain recombines TRBV5-1 with TRBJ2-7; maybe TRBD1 (6 bases). This CDR3 has 12 residues. Germline loops: CDR1 SGHRS, CDR2 YFSETQ. V was pared by 5 bases and J by 5 bases, with 11 bases between. The CDR3 here is CASSRDMDEQYF. CDR3 sequence (DNA): TGCGCCAGCAGTCGGGACATGGACGAGCAGTACTTC. The whole variable domain, remainder taken from reference TRBV5-1 and TRBJ2-7, is KAGVTQTPRYLIKTRGQQVTLSCSPISGHRSVSWYQQTPGQGLQFLFEYFSETQRNKGNFPGRFSGRQFSNSRSEMNVSTLELGDSALYLCASSRDMDEQYFGPGTRLTVT.

Many counts were recorded for this clonotype. The chain links TRBV9 to TRBJ2-2; D is undetermined. CDR1 is SGDLS and CDR2 is YYNGEE in the germline V gene. The CDR3 has 13 amino acids. The V gene lost 0 bases and the J gene lost 7 bases, with 7 bases spanning the gap. CDR3 amino acids: CASSVVANGELFF. The CDR3 DNA reads TGTGCCAGCAGCGTAGTCGCGAACGGGGAGCTGTTTTTT.

This clonotype showed up many times. The chain uses TRBV18 and TRBJ1-1, with D possibly TRBD1 on 5 matching bases. The CDR3 runs to 13 residues. In germline, CDR1 is KGHSH, CDR2 LQKENI. V lost 3 bases to trimming and J lost 4 bases, with 9 bases between them. The CDR3 region is CASSPQGPTEAFF. The CDR3 nucleotides read TGTGCCAGCTCACCGCAGGGCCCCACTGAAGCTTTCTTT.

At least ten counts were recorded for this clonotype. The V call is TRBV5-1, the J call TRBJ1-1; D remains ambiguous. Germline CDR1 reads SGHRS; CDR2 reads YFSETQ. CDR3 length: 17 amino acids. Trimming removed 4 bases at V and 0 bases at J, with 19 bases between. The CDR3 protein is CASSQPRGLDLNTEAFF. CDR3 nucleotides: TGCGCCAGCAGCCAACCCCGCGGTCTAGATTTGAACACTGAAGCTTTCTTT.

In this sample, this clonotype turned up many times. The chain carries TRBV14 and TRBJ2-3; D is possibly TRBD1 (5 bases). CDR3 length: 13 residues. The germline V and J ends were trimmed by 4 bases and 8 bases, with 13 bases remaining between them. Germline values: CDR1 SGHDN, CDR2 FVKESK. This chain's CDR3 is CASSPLGAGTQYF. The CDR3 DNA sequence: TGTGCCAGCAGCCCGTTAGGGGCTGGTACGCAGTATTTT.

This clonotype occurred a few times. This chain links TRBV29-1 with TRBJ2-3; D is possibly TRBD2 (6 bases). The CDR3 has 13 amino acids. V shed 4 bases and J shed 3 bases, with 11 bases lying between them. The germline V gene encodes CDR1 SQVTM and CDR2 ANQGSEA. CDR3 sequence (DNA): TGCAGCGTTGGGGGAGGTATTACAGATACGCAGTATTTT. It translates to CSVGGGITDTQYF.

This clonotype was picked up many times. The rearrangement links TRBV6-5 to TRBJ1-3; tentative D call: TRBD1 (5 bases). The ends were cut back, 5 bases at V and 4 bases at J, with 12 bases in the middle. The CDR3 has 14 amino acids. Germline lookup yields CDR1 MNHEY and CDR2 SVGAGI. CDR3 bases: TGTGCCAGCAGTCCTCGACAGATCGGAAACACCATATATTTT. Its protein product is CASSPRQIGNTIYF.

This clonotype was found a few times. The chain is built from TRBV7-2 and TRBJ2-2; possibly TRBD1 or TRBD2 for D (5 bases each). V was pared by 1 base and J by 4 bases, with 13 bases between. This CDR3 has 16 amino acids. The germline CDR1 and CDR2 sequences are SGHTA and FQGNSA. This chain's CDR3 is CASSLVAGAITGELFF. The DNA of the CDR3 is TGTGCCAGCAGCTTAGTTGCCGGGGCGATCACCGGGGAGCTGTTTTTT.